These 32 T cell receptor beta chains originate from one sample sequenced in a study of blood T cell repertoires in COVID-19. Clones were read by immunoSEQ multiplex PCR, and TCRdb kept only the in-frame ones, dropping some. The repertoire has 250,000 to 350,000 clones, about nine tenths of them found once; the top ten carry approximately 12%. Material: peripheral blood. These receptors all come from a woman aged 55 to 70 with acute or convalescent COVID-19.

The chain uses TRBV5-1 and TRBJ1-2; 7 bases are shared with TRBD1. The CDR3 sequence is 15 residues long. Germline V gene data show CDR1 as SGHRS and CDR2 as YFSETQ. Trimming at V came to 2 bases and at J to 4 bases, leaving 8 bases not matched to a gene. The CDR3 protein is CASSLQTGEVYGYTF. As DNA, the CDR3 is TGCGCCAGCAGCTTACAAACAGGGGAAGTCTATGGCTACACCTTC.

As to this clone: The sample carries other DNA sequences with the same CDR3. The chain uses TRBV2 and TRBJ1-5; 9 positions match TRBD1. The CDR3 is made up of 15 amino acids. Germline V gene sequence: CDR1 SNHLY, CDR2 FYNNEI. The V gene end was trimmed by 8 bases and the J gene end by 0 bases; junction bases not matched to a gene: 5. The DNA for the CDR3 is TGTGCCAGCCGACGGACAGGGGATAGCAATCAGCCCCAGCATTTT. Protein: CASRRTGDSNQPQHF.

The chain joins TRBV5-1 to TRBJ2-7, with D possibly being TRBD2 (6 bases). CDR1 and CDR2 from the germline V gene are SGHRS and YFSETQ. V was cut by 3 bases and J by 1 base, with 11 bases left in between. The CDR3 covers 14 residues. The CDR3 sequence: CASSSSAGSYEQYF. DNA for the CDR3: TGCGCCAGCAGCTCCTCAGCGGGTTCCTACGAGCAGTACTTC.

The rearrangement joins TRBV7-2 to TRBJ2-7, with a tentative D call TRBD2 (5 bases). The V and J ends lost 5 bases and 2 bases respectively, with 13 bases between them. This CDR3 is built from 14 residues. Per the germline V gene, CDR1 is SGHTA and CDR2 is FQGNSA. DNA for the CDR3: TGTGCCAGCAGCCCGGGATGGACGACCTACGAGCAGTACTTC. Protein product: CASSPGWTTYEQYF.

This chain joins TRBV19 and TRBJ1-1, with 7 bases that match TRBD1. Germline V gene data show CDR1 as LNHDA and CDR2 as SQIVND (reference sequence). V lost 6 bases to trimming and J lost 4 bases; unmatched junction nucleotides: 8. The CDR3 extends over 14 amino acids. The CDR3 protein is CASRRTGVGTEAFF. DNA of the CDR3: TGTGCCAGTAGACGAACAGGGGTCGGCACTGAAGCTTTCTTT.

The chain is built from TRBV19 and TRBJ2-1, with TRBD2 as a possible D gene (6 bases). Germline CDR1 LNHDA, CDR2 SQIVND (reference sequence). V was clipped by 6 bases and J by 10 bases, with 16 bases between them. The CDR3 has 13 amino acids. As DNA, the CDR3 is TGTGCCAGTAGCGTACCGGGACTTCACGAGCAGTTCTTC. This codes for CASSVPGLHEQFF.

The chain has TRBV6-2 or TRBV6-3 and TRBJ2-4; D uncertain. CDR3 length: 15 residues. The germline V gene encodes CDR1 MNHEY and CDR2 SVGEGT. V gave up 2 bases and J gave up 0 bases, with 8 bases separating them. The CDR3 reads CASSYATVAKNIQYF. DNA for the CDR3: TGTGCCAGCAGTTACGCTACAGTAGCCAAAAACATTCAGTACTTC.

The J gene is TRBJ2-1, the V gene TRBV10-2, with 11 nucleotides matching TRBD2. The CDR3 loop spans 14 amino acids. CDR1 and CDR2 from the germline V gene are WSHSY and SAAADI. The junction had 4 bases not matched to a gene; V was cut back by 8 bases and J by 4 bases. The CDR3 spells CASSGTSGYNEQFF. The CDR3 DNA reads as TGCGCCAGCTCCGGGACTAGCGGTTACAATGAGCAGTTCTTC.

The chain joins TRBV2 to TRBJ1-3; D not resolved. This CDR3 has 14 residues. V lost 5 bases, J lost 0 bases, and 8 bases lay in between. Germline V gene sequence: CDR1 SNHLY, CDR2 FYNNEI. The CDR3 loop reads CASSLTSSGNTIYF. The DNA of the CDR3 is TGTGCCAGCAGTTTGACAAGCTCTGGAAACACCATATATTTT.

The gene calls are TRBV27 and TRBJ2-1; 8 bases map to TRBD2. The CDR3 consists of 17 residues. Per the germline V gene, CDR1 is MNHEY and CDR2 is SMNVEV (reference sequence). J lost 6 bases, V lost 2 bases, and 12 bases had no gene match. The CDR3 DNA is TGTGCCAGCAGTTTAGCCCGACTAGCGAGAGGCCTCAATGAGCAGTTCTTC. Amino acid sequence: CASSLARLARGLNEQFF.

The CDR3 is CATSRSADIAIYF. CDR3 DNA: TGTGCCACCAGCAGATCAGCCGACATCGCTATATATTTT. V gene TRBV15 combines with J gene TRBJ1-3; no definite D call. V was pared by 2 bases and J by 13 bases, with 15 bases between. CDR1 and CDR2 from the germline V gene are LNHNV and YYDKDF (reference sequence). This CDR3 has 13 residues.

In the case of this clone: In the same sample, other DNA sequences code for this CDR3. The chain carries TRBV29-1 and TRBJ2-3; the D gene is possibly TRBD2 (5 bases). Trimming took 3 bases from V and 9 from J, leaving 13 bases between them. CDR3 size: 12 residues. Germline CDR1 and CDR2: SQVTM and ANQGSEA. CDR3 region: CSVELTSGTQYF. The CDR3 DNA follows: TGCAGCGTTGAGCTCACTAGTGGCACGCAGTATTTT.

V usage is TRBV5-6 and J usage is TRBJ2-3; the D gene is possibly TRBD1 (8 bases). The CDR3 has 15 amino acids. Germline V gene lookup returns CDR1 SGHDT and CDR2 YYEEEE. Trimming stripped 0 bases from V and 4 bases from J, with 12 bases between. CDR3 nucleotide sequence: TGTGCCAGCAGCTTGGGGACAGGGAGGGCAGATACGCAGTATTTT. This sequence encodes CASSLGTGRADTQYF.

This clone has only one observation. The rearrangement links TRBV6-2 or TRBV6-3 to TRBJ1-5, with TRBD1 matching over 9 bases. CDR1 and CDR2 (germline): MNHEY, SVGEGT. Trimming at V came to 5 bases and at J to 7 bases, leaving 9 bases not matched to a gene. The CDR3 runs 15 residues. The CDR3 bases are TGTGCCAGCAGTATCCGGGACAGGGCCTGGCAGCCCCAGCATTTT. This encodes CASSIRDRAWQPQHF.

This clone turned up a few times. V and J are TRBV2 and TRBJ1-5; 9 positions agree with TRBD1. In germline, CDR1 is SNHLY, CDR2 FYNNEI. This CDR3 contains 15 residues. Trimming took 7 bases from V and 0 from J; bases not matched to a gene: 4. Here the CDR3 reads CASKRTGDSNQPQHF. The CDR3 DNA is TGTGCCAGCAAGAGGACAGGGGATAGCAATCAGCCCCAGCATTTT.

The rearrangement joins TRBV19 to TRBJ2-1; 8 bases are a match to TRBD2. Unmatched junction bases numbered 9, after V lost 7 bases and J lost 10 bases. The CDR3 has 13 amino acids. Germline CDR1 reads LNHDA; CDR2 reads SQIVND (reference sequence). The CDR3 sequence: CASTLSGSVEQFF. Written as DNA, the CDR3 is TGTGCCAGTACCCTGAGCGGGAGTGTCGAGCAGTTCTTC. Filled out from reference TRBV19 and TRBJ2-1, the complete variable domain reads DGGITQSPKYLFRKEGQNVTLSCEQNLNHDAMYWYRQDPGQGLRLIYYSQIVNDFQKGDIAEGYSVSREKKESFPLTVTSAQKNPTAFYLCASTLSGSVEQFFGPGTRLTVL.

The CDR3 is CATQGYNEQFF. CDR3 coding DNA: TGTGCTACCCAGGGGTACAATGAGCAGTTCTTC. J is TRBJ2-1 and V is TRBV12-5; D possibly corresponds to TRBD1 (6 bases). Between the trimmed V and J ends, which lost 10 bases and 4 bases, there was a span of 8 bases. This CDR3 has 11 residues. Germline V gene lookup returns CDR1 LGHNT and CDR2 FRNRAP.

The rearrangement uses TRBV2 and TRBJ2-7; TRBD2 aligns across 11 bases. The germline CDR1 and CDR2 sequences are SNHLY and FYNNEI. The CDR3 loop spans 15 amino acids. V shed 6 bases, J shed 6 bases, and the junction held 10 bases outside the gene matches. In DNA, the CDR3 is TGTGCCAGCAGGGAACAAACTAGCGGGAGAAGCGAGCAGTACTTC. It specifies CASREQTSGRSEQYF.

The rearrangement uses TRBV7-9 and TRBJ1-5; D unresolved. The ends were cut back, 4 bases at V and 4 bases at J, with 5 bases in the middle. In germline, CDR1 is SEHNR, CDR2 FQNEAQ (reference sequence). This CDR3 spans 12 amino acids. CDR3 loop: CASSSYNQPQHF. The CDR3 DNA follows: TGTGCCAGCAGCTCGTATAATCAGCCCCAGCATTTT. Supplemented by reference TRBV7-9 and TRBJ1-5, the full variable domain reads DTGVSQNPRHKITKRGQNVTFRCDPISEHNRLYWYRQTLGQGPEFLTYFQNEAQLEKSRLLSDRFSAERPKGSFSTLEIQRTEQGDSAMYLCASSSYNQPQHFGDGTRLSIL.

This rearrangement joins TRBV5-5 to TRBJ2-1; D might be TRBD2 (5 bases). CDR3 size: 16 residues. Trimming cost V 2 bases and J 2 bases, with 14 bases left between them. Germline-derived CDR1 and CDR2 are SGHKS and YYEKEE (reference sequence). The CDR3 region is CASSFRWERPYNEQFF. The CDR3 DNA follows: TGTGCCAGCAGCTTTAGGTGGGAGCGCCCCTACAATGAGCAGTTCTTC.

This rearrangement joins TRBV7-8 to TRBJ2-7; TRBD1 might be the D (5 bases). Trimming pared 2 bases from V and 0 bases from J, leaving 17 bases between. Germline V lookup: CDR1 SGHVS, CDR2 FQNEAQ. The CDR3 contains 17 residues. Here the CDR3 reads CASSLIADSPSSYEQYF. For the CDR3, the DNA is TGTGCCAGCAGCTTAATTGCCGACAGTCCGAGCTCCTACGAGCAGTACTTC.

This chain joins TRBV24-1 and TRBJ2-2; D is unresolved. V gave up 5 bases and J gave up 2 bases, with 8 bases separating them. The CDR3 runs 14 residues. CDR1 KGHDR and CDR2 SFDVKD come from the germline V gene. CDR3 protein: CATSAQINTGELFF. CDR3 DNA sequence: TGTGCCACCAGTGCCCAGATAAACACCGGGGAGCTGTTTTTT.

V usage is TRBV9 and J usage is TRBJ2-1, with D possibly TRBD1 on 6 matching bases. The germline V and J ends were trimmed by 0 bases and 7 bases, with 14 bases remaining between them. The germline V gene has CDR1 SGDLS and CDR2 YYNGEE. The length of the CDR3 is 15 residues. CDR3 DNA: TGTGCCAGCAGCGTAGCCCAGGGGATCGGGAATGAGCAGTTCTTC. Residues: CASSVAQGIGNEQFF. Based on the CDR3 plus reference TRBV9 and TRBJ2-1, the full variable domain is DSGVTQTPKHLITATGQRVTLRCSPRSGDLSVYWYQQSLDQGLQFLIQYYNGEERAKGNILERFSAQQFPDLHSELNLSSLELGDSALYFCASSVAQGIGNEQFFGPGTRLTVL.

This chain links TRBV7-9 with TRBJ2-2, with D perhaps matching TRBD2 (6 bases). V lost 4 bases and J lost 4, with 16 bases in between. This CDR3 is built from 16 residues. In germline, CDR1 is SEHNR, CDR2 FQNEAQ (reference sequence). The CDR3 loop reads CASSSRELAPTGELFF. CDR3 nucleotides: TGTGCCAGCAGCTCCCGAGAACTAGCTCCCACCGGGGAGCTGTTTTTT.

The chain carries TRBV3-1 (or the pseudogene TRBV3-2) and TRBJ2-1, with TRBD2 matching over 8 bases. Trimming took 5 bases from V and 9 from J; bases not matched to a gene: 15. The CDR3 has 16 residues. Per germline, CDR1 LGHDT and CDR2 YNNKEL (reference sequence). The CDR3 coding sequence is TGTGCCAGCAGCGACGTCGGGGGGGGCCAACCCCTTGAGCAGTTCTTC. Residues: CASSDVGGGQPLEQFF.

The DNA of the CDR3 is TGTGCCAGCAGTGAGTCGACGGCCCTGGGGGGTAACACTGAAGCTTTCTTT. It encodes CASSESTALGGNTEAFF. The genes are TRBV6-4 and TRBJ1-1; tentative D call: TRBD1 (5 bases). In germline, CDR1 is MRHNA, CDR2 SNTAGT. Trimming took 3 bases from V and 2 from J, leaving 19 bases between them. The CDR3 consists of 17 residues.

The gene calls are TRBV5-1 and TRBJ2-3, with D possibly TRBD1 on 5 matching bases. The CDR3 loop spans 15 amino acids. Germline CDR1 SGHRS, CDR2 YFSETQ. Trimming removed 0 bases from V and 2 bases from J, with 10 bases in between. The CDR3 loop is CASSLGTPDTDTQYF. The CDR3 nucleotides are TGCGCCAGCAGCTTGGGGACACCGGACACAGATACGCAGTATTTT.

This chain links TRBV9 with TRBJ1-2; D is unclear. CDR3 length: 15 residues. V lost 0 bases to trimming and J lost 2 bases, with 11 bases between them. Per germline, CDR1 SGDLS and CDR2 YYNGEE. CDR3 sequence reads: CASSVATRGNYGYTF. The CDR3 DNA follows: TGTGCCAGCAGCGTAGCAACCCGAGGGAACTATGGCTACACCTTC. Drawing the rest from reference TRBV9 and TRBJ1-2, the complete variable domain is DSGVTQTPKHLITATGQRVTLRCSPRSGDLSVYWYQQSLDQGLQFLIQYYNGEERAKGNILERFSAQQFPDLHSELNLSSLELGDSALYFCASSVATRGNYGYTFGSGTRLTVV.

The V gene is TRBV6-4, the J gene TRBJ2-2; maybe TRBD1 (6 bases). This CDR3 is 18 amino acids long. The V and J ends lost 2 bases and 0 bases respectively, with 16 bases between them. CDR1 and CDR2 from the germline V gene are MRHNA and SNTAGT. The CDR3 nucleotides read TGTGCCAGCAGTGACGTATTAACAGGGTCTCCGAACACCGGGGAGCTGTTTTTT. Translated, it gives CASSDVLTGSPNTGELFF.

The rearrangement joins TRBV9 to TRBJ2-1, with 11 bases that match TRBD2. Unmatched junction bases numbered 9, after V lost 1 base and J lost 3 bases. Germline V gives CDR1 SGDLS, CDR2 YYNGEE. This CDR3 comprises 18 residues. The CDR3 loop reads CASSVRTTGLADYNEQFF. DNA of the CDR3: TGTGCCAGCAGCGTAAGGACCACGGGACTAGCGGACTACAATGAGCAGTTCTTC.

This clone was recorded a few times. The rearrangement joins TRBV10-3 to TRBJ1-2; no definite D call. The CDR3 extends over 13 amino acids. V was trimmed by 7 bases and J by 1 base, leaving 10 bases between them. The germline CDR1 and CDR2 sequences are ENHRY and SYGVKD. The CDR3 here is CAINGGNNYGYTF. The CDR3 DNA sequence: TGTGCCATCAACGGAGGGAATAACTATGGCTACACCTTC.

The gene calls are TRBV28 and TRBJ1-2; the D is unclear. The germline V gene encodes CDR1 MDHEN and CDR2 SYDVKM. Trimming left V 8 bases short and J 2 bases short, with 9 bases between. The CDR3 extends over 12 amino acids. CDR3 sequence: CASGNGNYGYTF. CDR3 sequence (DNA): TGTGCCAGCGGTAACGGGAACTATGGCTACACCTTC.